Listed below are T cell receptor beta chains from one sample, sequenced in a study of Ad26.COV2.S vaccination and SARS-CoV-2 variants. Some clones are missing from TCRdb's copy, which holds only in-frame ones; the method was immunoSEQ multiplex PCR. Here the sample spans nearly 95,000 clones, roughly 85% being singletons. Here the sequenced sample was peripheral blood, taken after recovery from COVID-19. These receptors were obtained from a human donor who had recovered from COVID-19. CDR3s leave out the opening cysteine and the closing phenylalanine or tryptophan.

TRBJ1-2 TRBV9 ASSARQGYGYT
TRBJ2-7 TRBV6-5 ASSYRGKEQY
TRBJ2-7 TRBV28 ASTSSVRLPYEQY
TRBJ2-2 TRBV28 ASSPSAENTGELF
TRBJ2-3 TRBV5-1 ASRQYTIPDTQY
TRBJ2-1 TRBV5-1 ASSPNAPGPLSYNEQF
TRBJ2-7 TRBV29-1 SVTGISYEQY
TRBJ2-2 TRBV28 ASSVSGELF
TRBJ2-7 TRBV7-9 ASSLPSGQGKQVAYEQY
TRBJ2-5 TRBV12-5 ASGLQGGQETQY
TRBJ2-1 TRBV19 ASRTTPGLGRYNEQF
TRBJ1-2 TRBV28 ASSLVSYGYT
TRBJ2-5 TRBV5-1 ASSLRGGAGETQY
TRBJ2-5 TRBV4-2 ASSQAFSGRGETQY
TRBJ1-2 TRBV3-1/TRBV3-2 ASSQGYGYT
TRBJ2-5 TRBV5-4 ASSVPLGQTETQY
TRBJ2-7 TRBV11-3 ASSFGGRGEQY
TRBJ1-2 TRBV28 ASSATGTPDSGYT
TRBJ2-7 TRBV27 ASSLTSGSREQY
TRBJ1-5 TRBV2 ASSEAATAPQH
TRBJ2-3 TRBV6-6 ASTGQGTDTQY
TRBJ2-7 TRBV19 ASSPRSVAGRGRVYEQY
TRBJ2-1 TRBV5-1 ASSSLRSGYNEQF
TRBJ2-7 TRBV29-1 SVDNGVLSYEQY
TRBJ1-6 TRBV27 ASSWGTGGNSPLH
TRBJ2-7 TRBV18 ASSPRKGQGVYEQY
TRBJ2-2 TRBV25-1 ASSGDRLSTGELF
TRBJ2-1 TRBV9 ASSVEGGRTYNEQF
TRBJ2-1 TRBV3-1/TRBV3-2 ASSQRTSYNEQF
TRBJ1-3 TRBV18 ASSGGPGNTIY
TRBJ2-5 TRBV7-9 ASTRGLGLLQETQY
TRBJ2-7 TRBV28 ASSFGGRPYEQY
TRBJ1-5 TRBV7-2 ASSVTGDQPQH
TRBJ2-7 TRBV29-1 SVERGLPYEQY
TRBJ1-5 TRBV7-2 ASSLGGPEPQH
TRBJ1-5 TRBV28 ASSRTRTGGQPQH
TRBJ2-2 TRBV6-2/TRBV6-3 ASSPLPTANTGELF
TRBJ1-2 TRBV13 ASSHFNRDGYT
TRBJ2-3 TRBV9 ASSVDSLTDTQY
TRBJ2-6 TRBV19 ASNGRGSDSGANVLT
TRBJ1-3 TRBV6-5 ASSLDRVSGNTIY
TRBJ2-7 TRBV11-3 ASSLSGSEEQY
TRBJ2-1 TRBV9 ASSVAGAYNEQF
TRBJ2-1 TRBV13 ASSLGLAVEQF
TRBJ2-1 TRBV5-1 ASSLAGVSSYNEQF
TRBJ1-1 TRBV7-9 ASSPKGGNTEAF
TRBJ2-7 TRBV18 ASSPYREYEQY
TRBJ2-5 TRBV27 ASSFLAGEETQY
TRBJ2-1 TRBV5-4 ASSLGGGRVNNEQF
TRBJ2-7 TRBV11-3 ASSLAGGSYEQY
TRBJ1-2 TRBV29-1 SAEGLSYGYT
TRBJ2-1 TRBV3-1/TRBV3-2 ASSHLGLTLNNEQF
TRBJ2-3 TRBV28 ASSLYSGRSTDTQY
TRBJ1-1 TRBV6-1 ASSERAVNTEAF
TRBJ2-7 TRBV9 ASSSGGGGYEQY